This TCR beta chain was captured by sequencing in a study of CD8 T cells in ankylosing spondylitis. Study results and caveats: There was a TCR beta motif, made of eight highly homologous variants, that appeared characteristic of ankylosing spondylitis blood. Disease-linked clones, CD8+, were relatively rare in peripheral blood. Researchers reportedly found disease-linked clones significantly enriched in matched ankylosing spondylitis synovial fluid.

Germline-derived CDR1 and CDR2 are SGHTA and FQGNSA. V lost 1 base, J lost 7 bases, and 14 bases lay in between. This CDR3 spans 15 amino acids. With regard to this clonotype: The target antigen is unknown.

Making the TCR beta libraries involved quantitative 5'-RACE with molecular barcodes. Via MiXCR, TCRdb re-called the 5' RACE reads, giving one row per CDR3 protein. The repertoire holds a few hundred thousand distinct CDR3 sequences, with around 18% as singletons. This clonotype was obtained from a male donor with ankylosing spondylitis. V gene TRBV7-2 combines with J gene TRBJ2-1, with a weak D call TRBD2 (7 bases). Sequenced: blood, either unsorted or a sorted T cell fraction (not recorded which). CDR3 region: CASSLVRGPSNEQFF. CDR3 coding DNA: TGTGCCAGCAGCTTAGTGCGGGGGCCATCAAATGAGCAGTTCTTC.